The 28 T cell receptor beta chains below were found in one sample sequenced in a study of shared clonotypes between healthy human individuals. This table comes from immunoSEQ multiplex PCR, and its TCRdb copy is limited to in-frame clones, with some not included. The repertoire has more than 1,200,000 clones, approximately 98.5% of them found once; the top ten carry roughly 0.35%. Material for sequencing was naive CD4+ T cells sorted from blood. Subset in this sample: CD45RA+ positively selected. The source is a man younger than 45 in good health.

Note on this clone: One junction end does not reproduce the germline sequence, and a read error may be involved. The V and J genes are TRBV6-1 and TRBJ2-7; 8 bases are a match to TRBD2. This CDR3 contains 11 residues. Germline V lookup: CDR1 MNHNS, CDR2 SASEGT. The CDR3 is CASSTPGGSSF. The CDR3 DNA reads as TGTGCCAGCAGTACCCCGGGGGGGAGCTCCTTC.

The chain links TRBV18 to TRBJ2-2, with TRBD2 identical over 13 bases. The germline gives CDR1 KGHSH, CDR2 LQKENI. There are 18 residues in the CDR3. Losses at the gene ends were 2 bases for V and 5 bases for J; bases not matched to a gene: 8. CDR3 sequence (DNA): TGTGCCAGCTCACCAAGGACTAGCGGGAGAGGAAGAACCGGGGAGCTGTTTTTT. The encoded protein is CASSPRTSGRGRTGELFF.

CDR3 bases: TGCGCCAGCAGCTTGAACTGGTTCGGGGCGGGGCAAACAGATACGCAGTATTTT. This sequence encodes CASSLNWFGAGQTDTQYF. The genes are TRBV5-1 and TRBJ2-3, with D possibly matching TRBD2 (6 bases). The length of the CDR3 is 18 residues. Germline V gene data show CDR1 as SGHRS and CDR2 as YFSETQ. V was shortened by 1 base and J by 3 bases, with 21 bases between the two germline ends.

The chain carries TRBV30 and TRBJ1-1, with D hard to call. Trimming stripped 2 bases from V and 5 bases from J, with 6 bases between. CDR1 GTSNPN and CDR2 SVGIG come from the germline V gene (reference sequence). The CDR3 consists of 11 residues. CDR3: CAWSRRTEAFF. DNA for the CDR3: TGTGCCTGGAGTCGTAGGACTGAAGCTTTCTTT.

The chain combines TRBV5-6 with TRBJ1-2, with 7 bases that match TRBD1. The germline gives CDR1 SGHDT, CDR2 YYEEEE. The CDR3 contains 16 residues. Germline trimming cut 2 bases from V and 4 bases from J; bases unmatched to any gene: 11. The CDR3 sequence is CASSFSRDRRTYGYTF. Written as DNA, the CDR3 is TGTGCCAGCAGCTTCAGCCGGGACAGAAGGACCTATGGCTACACCTTC.

The chain's CDR3 is CASGGRTGDYEQYF. CDR3 sequence (DNA): TGTGCCAGCGGAGGGCGGACAGGAGACTACGAGCAGTACTTC. The chain combines TRBV19 with TRBJ2-7, with D possibly matching TRBD1 (7 bases). The CDR3 is 14 residues long. Germline V CDR1 and CDR2: LNHDA, SQIVND (reference sequence). The V end lost 9 bases, the J end lost 3 bases, and 18 bases lay between the germline ends.

The CDR3 region is CASSPDHGQGYGYTF. In DNA, the CDR3 is TGTGCCAGCAGCCCTGACCACGGACAGGGCTATGGCTACACCTTC. The chain recombines TRBV7-3 with TRBJ1-2; the match to TRBD1 covers 8 bases. V was clipped by 5 bases and J by 4 bases; unmatched bases: 9. CDR1 SGHTA and CDR2 FQGTGA come from the germline V gene. CDR3 length equals 15 residues.

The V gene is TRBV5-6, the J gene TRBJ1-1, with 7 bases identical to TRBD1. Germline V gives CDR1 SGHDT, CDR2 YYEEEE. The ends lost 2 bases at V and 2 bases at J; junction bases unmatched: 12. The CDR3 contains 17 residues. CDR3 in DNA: TGTGCCAGCAGCTTTTCCCGCGCAGGGGGTACAAACACTGAAGCTTTCTTT. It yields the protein CASSFSRAGGTNTEAFF.

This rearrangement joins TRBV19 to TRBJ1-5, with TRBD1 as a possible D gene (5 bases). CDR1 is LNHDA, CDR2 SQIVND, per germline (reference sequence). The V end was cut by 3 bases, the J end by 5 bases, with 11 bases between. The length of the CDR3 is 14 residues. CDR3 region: CASSIRDGYQPQHF. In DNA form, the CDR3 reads TGTGCCAGTAGTATCCGGGACGGATATCAGCCCCAGCATTTT.

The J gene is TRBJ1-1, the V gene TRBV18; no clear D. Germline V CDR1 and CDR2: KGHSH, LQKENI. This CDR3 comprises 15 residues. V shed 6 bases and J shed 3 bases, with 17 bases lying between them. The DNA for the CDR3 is TGTGCCAGCTCTGTGTCCGGGGTTTGGGACACTGAAGCTTTCTTT. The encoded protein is CASSVSGVWDTEAFF.

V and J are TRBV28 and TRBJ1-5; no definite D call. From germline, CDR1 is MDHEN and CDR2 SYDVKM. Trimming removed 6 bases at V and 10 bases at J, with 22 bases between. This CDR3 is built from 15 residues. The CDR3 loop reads CASSPTLGSFYPQHF. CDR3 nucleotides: TGTGCCAGCAGCCCCACCCTGGGTTCGTTTTATCCCCAGCATTTT. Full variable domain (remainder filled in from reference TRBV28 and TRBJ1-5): DVKVTQSSRYLVKRTGEKVFLECVQDMDHENMFWYRQDPGLGLRLIYFSYDVKMKEKGDIPEGYSVSREKKERFSLILESASTNQTSMYLCASSPTLGSFYPQHFGDGTRLSIL.

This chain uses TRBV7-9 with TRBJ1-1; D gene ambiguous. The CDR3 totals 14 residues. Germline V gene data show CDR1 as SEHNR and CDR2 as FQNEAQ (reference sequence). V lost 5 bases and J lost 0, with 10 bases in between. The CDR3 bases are TGTGCCAGCAGCAAGAAAACAGTGAACACTGAAGCTTTCTTT. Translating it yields CASSKKTVNTEAFF.

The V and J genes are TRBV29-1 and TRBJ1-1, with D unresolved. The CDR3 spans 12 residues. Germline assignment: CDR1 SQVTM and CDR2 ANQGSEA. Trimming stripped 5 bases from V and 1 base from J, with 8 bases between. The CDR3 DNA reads TGCAGCGTTTTCCAGGAGAACACTGAAGCTTTCTTT. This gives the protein CSVFQENTEAFF.

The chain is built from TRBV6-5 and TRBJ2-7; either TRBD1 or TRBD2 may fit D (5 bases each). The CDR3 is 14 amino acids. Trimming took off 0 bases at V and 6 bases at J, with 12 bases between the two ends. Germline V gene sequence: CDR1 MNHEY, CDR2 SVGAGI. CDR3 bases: TGTGCCAGCAGTTACTCGAGTGTCGGGGCCGAGCAGTACTTC. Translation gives CASSYSSVGAEQYF.

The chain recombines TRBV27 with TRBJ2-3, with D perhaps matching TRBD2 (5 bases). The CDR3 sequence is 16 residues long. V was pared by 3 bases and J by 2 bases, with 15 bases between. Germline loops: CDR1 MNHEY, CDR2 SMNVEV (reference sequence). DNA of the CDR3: TGTGCCAGCAGTTTTTTACGGGAATCTTACACAGATACGCAGTATTTT. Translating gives CASSFLRESYTDTQYF.

CDR3 in DNA: TGTGCCAGCAGCTTAGGATCAGGTCGGGGACAGGGGTCCTACGAGCAGTACTTC. Amino acids: CASSLGSGRGQGSYEQYF. This chain links TRBV11-3 with TRBJ2-7; 10 bases map to TRBD1. The CDR3 runs to 18 residues. From germline, CDR1 is SGHNT and CDR2 YENEEA. The V gene end was trimmed by 1 base and the J gene end by 1 base; junction bases not matched to a gene: 10.

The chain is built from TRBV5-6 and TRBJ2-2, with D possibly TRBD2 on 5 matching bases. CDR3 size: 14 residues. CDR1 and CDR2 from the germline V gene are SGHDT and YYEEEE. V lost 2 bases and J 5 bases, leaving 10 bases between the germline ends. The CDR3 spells CASSFLAKTGELFF. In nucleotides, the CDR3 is TGTGCCAGCAGCTTCCTAGCCAAAACCGGGGAGCTGTTTTTT.

CDR3 nucleotide sequence: TGTGCCAGCAGGGGACAGGGGGGTCAGCCCCAGCATTTT. Encoded protein: CASRGQGGQPQHF. V is TRBV6-5 and J is TRBJ1-5, with 11 bases lining up with TRBD1. The trim removed 6 bases at V and 6 bases at J, leaving 1 base unmatched. Germline V gene data show CDR1 as MNHEY and CDR2 as SVGAGI. The CDR3 is 13 residues long.

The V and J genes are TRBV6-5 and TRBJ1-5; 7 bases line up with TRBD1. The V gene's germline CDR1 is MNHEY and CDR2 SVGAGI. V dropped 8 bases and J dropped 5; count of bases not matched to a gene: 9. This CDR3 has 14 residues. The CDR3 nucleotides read TGTGCCAGCGGAAACAGGGGTGGGTATCAGCCCCAGCATTTT. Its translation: CASGNRGGYQPQHF.

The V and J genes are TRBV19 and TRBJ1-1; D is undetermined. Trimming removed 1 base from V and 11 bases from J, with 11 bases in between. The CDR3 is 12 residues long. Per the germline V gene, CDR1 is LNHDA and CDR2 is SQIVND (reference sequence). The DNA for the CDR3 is TGTGCCAGTAGTATAGGGCAGGCGGGGGCTTTCTTT. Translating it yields CASSIGQAGAFF.

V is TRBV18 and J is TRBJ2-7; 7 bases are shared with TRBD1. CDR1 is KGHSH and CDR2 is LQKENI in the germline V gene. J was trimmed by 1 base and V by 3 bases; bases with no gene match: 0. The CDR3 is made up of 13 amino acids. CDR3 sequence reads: CASSPDRSYEQYF. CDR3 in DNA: TGTGCCAGCTCACCGGACAGGTCCTACGAGCAGTACTTC.

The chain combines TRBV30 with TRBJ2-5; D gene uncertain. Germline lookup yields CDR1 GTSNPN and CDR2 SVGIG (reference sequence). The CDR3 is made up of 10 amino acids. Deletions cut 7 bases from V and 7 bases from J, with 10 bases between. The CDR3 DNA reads TGTGCCTTACTGACCGCGACCCAGTACTTC. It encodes CALLTATQYF.

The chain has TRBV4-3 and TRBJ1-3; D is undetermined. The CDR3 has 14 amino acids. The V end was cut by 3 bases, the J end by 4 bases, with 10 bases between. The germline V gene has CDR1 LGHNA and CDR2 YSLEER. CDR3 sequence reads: CASSQARLGNTIYF. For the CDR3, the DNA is TGCGCCAGCAGCCAGGCCAGGCTAGGAAACACCATATATTTT.

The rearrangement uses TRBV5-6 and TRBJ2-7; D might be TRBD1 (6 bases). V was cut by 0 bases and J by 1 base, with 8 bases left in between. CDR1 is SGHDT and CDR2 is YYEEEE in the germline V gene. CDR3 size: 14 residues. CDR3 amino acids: CASSLEGQSYEQYF. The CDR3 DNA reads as TGTGCCAGCAGCTTGGAGGGACAATCCTACGAGCAGTACTTC.

This chain's CDR3 is CSAPRPYEQYF. CDR3 DNA sequence: TGCAGTGCTCCAAGACCCTACGAGCAGTACTTC. The chain carries TRBV20-1 and TRBJ2-7; D is unresolved. Germline V CDR1 and CDR2: DFQATT, SNEGSKA (reference sequence). The CDR3 consists of 11 residues. Trimming shortened V by 5 bases and J by 2 bases, and 7 bases separated the two germline ends.

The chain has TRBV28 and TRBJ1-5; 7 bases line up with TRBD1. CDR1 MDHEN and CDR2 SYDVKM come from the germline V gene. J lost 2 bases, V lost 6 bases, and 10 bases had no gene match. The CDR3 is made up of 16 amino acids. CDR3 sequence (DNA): TGTGCCAGCAGCCCCCTGACAGGGCTAGGCAATCAGCCCCAGCATTTT. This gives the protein CASSPLTGLGNQPQHF.

This CDR3 reads CASSLEGAISFF. The CDR3, as DNA: TGTGCCAGCAGCTTAGAGGGGGCGATCTCCTTCTTT. The rearrangement uses TRBV7-9 and TRBJ1-1; 7 bases map to TRBD1. There are 12 residues in the CDR3. V shed 1 base and J 14 bases; nucleotides not matched to a gene: 7. In germline, CDR1 is SEHNR, CDR2 FQNEAQ (reference sequence).

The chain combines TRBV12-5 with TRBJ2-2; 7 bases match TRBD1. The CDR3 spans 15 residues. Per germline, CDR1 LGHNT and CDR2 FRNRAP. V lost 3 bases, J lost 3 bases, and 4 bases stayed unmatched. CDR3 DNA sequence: TGTGCTAGTGGTTTCAGAGGGACAGACACCGGGGAGCTGTTTTTT. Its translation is CASGFRGTDTGELFF.